A selection of T cell receptor beta chains follows, all from one sample in a study of lymphopenia after photon versus proton radiotherapy. Only in-frame clones appear in the TCRdb table, and some are missing; sequencing was by immunoSEQ multiplex PCR. The sample carries tens of thousands of clones, roughly nine tenths recorded once. Sample: peripheral blood, taken from a patient treated with photon-based radiotherapy. These receptors originate from a man aged 55 to 70 with cholangiocarcinoma. CDR3s include the opening cysteine and the closing phenylalanine or tryptophan. A D gene is named only where the DNA matches it firmly. Clone size, where shown, is once, few, many, or a class for clones that have expanded.

j_gene	abundance	v_gene	d_gene	CDR3nt	CDR3aa
TRBJ2-5	once	TRBV6-5	TRBD1	TGTGCCAGCAGTTACAGTAGGACAGGGGGCGGAGAGACCCAGTACTTC	CASSYSRTGGGETQYF
TRBJ2-1	NA	TRBV2	NA	TGTGCCAGCAGTCCGAGGGGCGAGCAGTTCTTC	CASSPRGEQFF
TRBJ1-1	NA	TRBV5-6	NA	TGTGCCAGCAGCTTGGCGACAGCAATGAACACTGAAGCTTTCTTT	CASSLATAMNTEAFF
TRBJ1-6	once	TRBV7-3	NA	TGTGCCAGCAGCTTATTTAGGGATGGGAATTCACCCCTCCACTTT	CASSLFRDGNSPLHF
TRBJ2-1	once	TRBV10-1	NA	TGCGCCAGCAGTGAGTCCTACAGGGCGGTTTCCTACAATGAGCAGTTCTTC	CASSESYRAVSYNEQFF
TRBJ2-5	NA	TRBV6-5	TRBD1	TGTGCCAGCAGTTACCCGGGACAGAGGGAGACCCAGTACTTC	CASSYPGQRETQYF
TRBJ2-3	NA	TRBV10-2	NA	TGCGCCAGCCTTCTTGCGGGAAAGGCGACAGATACGCAGTATTTT	CASLLAGKATDTQYF
TRBJ2-3	NA	TRBV15	NA	TGTGCCACCAGCAGAGATGGAGGAACCACAGATACGCAGTATTTT	CATSRDGGTTDTQYF
TRBJ2-1	NA	TRBV19	NA	TGTGCCAGTAGTTGGGCGGGAAGTGTGGGCAATGAGCAGTTCTTC	CASSWAGSVGNEQFF
TRBJ1-6	NA	TRBV28	NA	TGTGCCAGCAGTTTTCCAGGTGTCATCAATTCACCCCTCCACTTT	CASSFPGVINSPLHF
TRBJ2-7	NA	TRBV5-1	NA	TGCGCCAGCAGCTCCGCCTACGAGCAGTACTTC	CASSSAYEQYF
TRBJ2-3	NA	TRBV11-2	TRBD1	TGTGCCAGCAGCATAGATTCCGGACAGGGGGCCGATACGCAGTATTTT	CASSIDSGQGADTQYF
TRBJ1-4	NA	TRBV7-2	NA	TGTGCCAGCAGCGTGAGGGCCGCAACTAATGAAAAACTGTTTTTT	CASSVRAATNEKLFF
TRBJ2-5	NA	TRBV6-5	NA	TGTGCCAGCAGACCCCATGAATCGGAGACCCAGTACTTC	CASRPHESETQYF
TRBJ1-1	few	TRBV6-5	TRBD1	TGTGCCAGCAGTCACAGGGGGACTGAAGCTTTCTTT	CASSHRGTEAFF
TRBJ2-1	once	TRBV28	TRBD2	TGTGCCAGCAGTCCCCGGGGACTAGCCCCCTACAATGAGCAGTTCTTC	CASSPRGLAPYNEQFF
TRBJ1-5	once	TRBV18	NA	TGTGCCAGCTCACCCGGGAGGAATCAGCCCCAGCATTTT	CASSPGRNQPQHF
TRBJ1-6	NA	TRBV19	NA	TGTGCCAGTAGTATCGACCGGCGGCATTCACCCCTCCACTTT	CASSIDRRHSPLHF
TRBJ2-5	NA	TRBV2	NA	TGTGCCAGCGGGGCAGGGGAGCAAGAGACCCAGTACTTC	CASGAGEQETQYF
TRBJ1-1	NA	TRBV2	NA	TGTGCCAGCATGATGACAGCTTCGAACACTGAAGCTTTCTTT	CASMMTASNTEAFF
TRBJ1-4	NA	TRBV5-8	NA	TGTGCCAGCAGCTTGGTCGAAAAACTGTTTTTT	CASSLVEKLFF
TRBJ2-1	NA	TRBV5-8	TRBD2	TGTGCCAGCCTGCCTACTAGCGGGAGTAGGGATGAGCAGTTCTTC	CASLPTSGSRDEQFF
TRBJ2-3	NA	TRBV7-3	NA	TGTGCCAGCAGCTTAAACGCGGTCACAGATACGCAGTATTTT	CASSLNAVTDTQYF
TRBJ2-1	NA	TRBV6-5	NA	TGTGCCAGCAGTTACCGACTTGATGAGCAGTTCTTC	CASSYRLDEQFF
TRBJ2-2	NA	TRBV2	NA	TGTGCCAGCAGTGAATGGGACGCGAACACCGGGGAGCTGTTTTTT	CASSEWDANTGELFF
TRBJ1-1	NA	TRBV11-3	NA	TGTGCCAGCAGCTCTACAGGGATATCACGGAACACTGAAGCTTTCTTT	CASSSTGISRNTEAFF
TRBJ2-3	NA	TRBV5-1	NA	TGCGCCAGCAGCTTGGTCCTATCCCGATCCGGAGCAGATACGCAGTATTTT	CASSLVLSRSGADTQYF
TRBJ1-6	NA	TRBV10-3	TRBD1	TGTGCCATCAGTGGACAGGGGAAGGGGAATTCACCCCTCCACTTT	CAISGQGKGNSPLHF
TRBJ2-5	NA	TRBV11-3	TRBD1	TGTGCCAGCAGCGACAGGACAGGGGGCCCTCTGGGGGAGACCCAGTACTTC	CASSDRTGGPLGETQYF
TRBJ1-1	NA	TRBV5-1	TRBD1	TGCGCCAGCAGCTTGGGGACAGGGGGCGGTAGAAACACTGAAGCTTTCTTT	CASSLGTGGGRNTEAFF
TRBJ2-1	NA	TRBV28	TRBD2	TGTGCCAGCACCCCCCCCATAGCGGGAGTATTCCTCTTC	CASTPPIAGVFLF
TRBJ1-6	NA	TRBV5-6	TRBD1	TGTGCCAGCAGCTTGGGACAGGGAGCAAATTCACCCCTCCACTTT	CASSLGQGANSPLHF
TRBJ1-4	NA	TRBV4-1	NA	TGCGCCAGCAGCCGCGGTATTCTAGTCCGGACTAATCGCGAAAAACTGTTTTTT	CASSRGILVRTNREKLFF
TRBJ1-2	NA	TRBV10-3	NA	TGTGCCATCAGTGAGTTCCGGGACACCCGGGGTATCTATGGCTACACCTTC	CAISEFRDTRGIYGYTF
TRBJ1-3	NA	TRBV15	NA	TGTGCCACCAGCAGTGGGATCTCTGGAAACACCATATATTTT	CATSSGISGNTIYF
TRBJ2-2	NA	TRBV4-2	NA	TGTGCCAGCAGCCAAGTTCGAGGGGAAGGTACCGGGGAGCTGTTTTTT	CASSQVRGEGTGELFF